In this sample, the clone carrying this T cell receptor (beta chain) turned up many times. Its antigen is undetermined. TCRdb itself ran the reads through MiXCR, one entry per CDR3 protein. The repertoire holds 110,000 to 150,000 distinct CDR3 sequences, with 5.5% to 8% as singletons. This sample is drawn from a study of T cell repertoires in cytomegalovirus infection. About the research overall: It can be stated that public TCR beta signatures indicated CMV infection as well as a matching HLA type. General study results and limits: The cumulative frequency of public TCR beta families identified carriers of CMV plus the relevant HLA. Clonotypes of TCR beta that were HLA-C-restricted and CMV-specific dominated the ex vivo response.

The V segment lost 2 bases and the J segment 7 bases; nucleotides outside the gene matches: 16. The CDR3 covers 17 residues. Germline V gives CDR1 SGHTA, CDR2 FQGNSA. The source of this sequence is a human donor in good health (CMV status not recorded). Some clones in this sample may be carry-over from other donors' samples. Input material: PBMCs. V and J are TRBV7-2 and TRBJ2-7; 8 bases are a match to TRBD2. The CDR3 nucleotides are TGTGCCAGCAGCTTATCATCGGGGCGGGGGGCTCTCTCGGAGCAGTACTTC. Protein sequence: CASSLSSGRGALSEQYF. Variable domain in full (rest from reference TRBV7-2 and TRBJ2-7): GAGVSQSPSNKVTEKGKDVELRCDPISGHTALYWYRQSLGQGLEFLIYFQGNSAPDKSGLPSDRFSAERTGGSVSTLTIQRTQQEDSAVYLCASSLSSGRGALSEQYFGPGTRLTVT.